The 12 T cell receptor beta chains below all came from one sample that was sequenced in a study of T cells in Graves' hyperthyroidism and ophthalmopathy. Amplification yielded TCR beta CDR3 regions, with RNA transcripts as the source. When the TCR CDR3 underwent first-round RT-PCR, the HTBI primer set was used. TCRdb re-derived calls from the multiplex PCR reads in MiXCR, one entry per CDR3 protein. This table has fewer than 650,000 distinct CDR3 sequences, about 14% appearing once. What was sequenced was blood. The receptors here all came from a woman aged 25 to 39 with Graves' hyperthyroidism that later progressed to Graves' ophthalmopathy.

Comments on this clonotype: The junction departs from germline at one end; a sequencing error may be responsible. The chain recombines TRBV7-9 with TRBJ1-5; D is ambiguous. Germline V gene data show CDR1 as SEHNR and CDR2 as FQNEAQ (reference sequence). The CDR3 sequence is 16 residues long. The CDR3 protein is CASGLYDGDSNQPQHF. The CDR3 DNA reads as TGTGCCAGCGGCTTATATGACGGTGATAGCAATCAGCCCCAGCATTTT. The full variable domain, with the rest looked up from reference TRBV7-9 and TRBJ1-5, is DTGVSQNPRHKITKRGQNVTFRCDPISEHNRLYWYRQTLGQGPEFLTYFQNEAQLEKSRLLSDRFSAERPKGSFSTLEIQRTEQGDSAMYLCASGLYDGDSNQPQHFGDGTRLSIL.

This clonotype turned up a few times. CDR3 in amino acids: CASSMNLPGDRDTQYF. The CDR3 nucleotides are TGTGCCAGCAGCATGAATCTGCCGGGGGACAGAGATACGCAGTATTTT. V and J are TRBV7-9 and TRBJ2-3, with a possible D match to TRBD1 (7 bases). The CDR3 runs to 16 residues. V was cut by 5 bases and J by 5 bases, with 20 bases left in between. The germline V gene encodes CDR1 SEHNR and CDR2 FQNEAQ (reference sequence). Supplemented by reference TRBV7-9 and TRBJ2-3, the full variable domain reads DTGVSQNPRHKITKRGQNVTFRCDPISEHNRLYWYRQTLGQGPEFLTYFQNEAQLEKSRLLSDRFSAERPKGSFSTLEIQRTEQGDSAMYLCASSMNLPGDRDTQYFGPGTRLTVL.

This clonotype was seen repeatedly, ten times or more. The V call is TRBV12-3 or TRBV12-4, the J call TRBJ2-1, with D unresolved. Trimming cost V 2 bases and J 7 bases, with 9 bases left between them. The CDR3 sequence is 13 residues long. The CDR3: CASSLLVENEQFF. Here the CDR3 DNA reads TGTGCCAGCAGTTTACTAGTTGAAAATGAGCAGTTCTTC.

This clonotype was recorded at least ten times. The rearrangement links TRBV29-1 to TRBJ1-2, with 7 bases identical to TRBD1. Germline V lookup: CDR1 SQVTM, CDR2 ANQGSEA. The J segment lost 8 bases and the V segment lost 4 bases, leaving 13 bases of the junction unmatched. The length of the CDR3 is 14 residues. The CDR3 coding sequence is TGCAGCGTTGTAATGGGTCGACAGGGTGAAGGCTACACCTTC. It translates to CSVVMGRQGEGYTF.

In its sample, this clonotype was seen many times. V is TRBV18 and J is TRBJ2-5, with TRBD2 as a possible D gene (6 bases). Germline V gene sequence: CDR1 KGHSH, CDR2 LQKENI. The CDR3 has 14 residues. The ends were cut back, 6 bases at V and 4 bases at J, with 15 bases in the middle. The CDR3 coding sequence is TGTGCCAGCTCCTGGGAGACTAGTGGAGAGACCCAGTACTTC. Translated, it gives CASSWETSGETQYF. The variable domain in full, completed from reference TRBV18 and TRBJ2-5, reads NAGVMQNPRHLVRRRGQEARLRCSPMKGHSHVYWYRQLPEEGLKFMVYLQKENIIDESGMPKERFSAEFPKEGPSILRIQQVVRGDSAAYFCASSWETSGETQYFGPGTRLLVL.

This clonotype has ten or more counts. The chain has TRBV24-1 and TRBJ2-2, with TRBD2 as a possible D gene (5 bases). This CDR3 is built from 11 residues. CDR1 and CDR2 (germline): KGHDR, SFDVKD. Trimming removed 9 bases at V and 8 bases at J, with 9 bases between. The CDR3 loop reads CATGSLGELFF. Written as DNA, the CDR3 is TGTGCCACCGGGAGTCTTGGGGAGCTGTTTTTT.

This clonotype was found many times. The chain links TRBV10-3 to TRBJ2-5; D remains ambiguous. The CDR3 is 13 amino acids. Trimming pared 3 bases from V and 3 bases from J, leaving 8 bases between. Germline lookup yields CDR1 ENHRY and CDR2 SYGVKD. In DNA, the CDR3 is TGTGCCATCAGTGAAGGGCAGAAAGAGACCCAGTACTTC. Translated, it gives CAISEGQKETQYF.

The chain couples TRBV30 to TRBJ1-1; D possibly corresponds to TRBD1 (6 bases). The CDR3 contains 15 residues. V was pared by 3 bases and J by 0 bases, with 14 bases between. Germline values: CDR1 GTSNPN, CDR2 SVGIG (reference sequence). The DNA for the CDR3 is TGTGCCTGGAGGATCGACAGGAGAATGAACACTGAAGCTTTCTTT. Its translation is CAWRIDRRMNTEAFF.

This clonotype was detected ten times or more. CDR3: CSALRPLAGVAHNEQFF. DNA for the CDR3: TGCAGTGCCCTTCGGCCCCTTGCGGGAGTAGCCCACAATGAGCAGTTCTTC. The gene calls are TRBV20-1 and TRBJ2-1; TRBD2 agrees at 7 bases. Trimming took 6 bases from V and 5 from J; bases not matched to a gene: 19. CDR1 and CDR2 (germline): DFQATT, SNEGSKA (reference sequence). The CDR3 runs to 17 residues.

This clonotype was picked up many times. The chain employs TRBV27 and TRBJ2-7; a possible D gene is TRBD2 (7 bases). This CDR3 has 17 amino acids. Trimming cost V 5 bases and J 2 bases, with 22 bases left between them. The V gene's germline CDR1 is MNHEY and CDR2 SMNVEV (reference sequence). The CDR3 DNA is TGTGCCAGCAGTCCCTGGAGGGGGGGCGGCCCAACCTACGAGCAGTACTTC. Residues: CASSPWRGGGPTYEQYF.

At least ten counts were recorded for this clonotype. The chain uses TRBV7-3 and TRBJ2-1; 11 bases fit TRBD2. The CDR3 runs 15 residues. Germline loops: CDR1 SGHTA, CDR2 FQGTGA. V dropped 5 bases and J dropped 4; count of bases not matched to a gene: 4. The CDR3 sequence is CASSKVAGGYNEQFF. The DNA for the CDR3 is TGTGCCAGCAGCAAAGTAGCGGGAGGGTACAATGAGCAGTTCTTC.

This rearrangement joins TRBV6-1 to TRBJ2-5; D might be TRBD2 (5 bases). The germline gives CDR1 MNHNS, CDR2 SASEGT. Trimming pared 5 bases from V and 1 base from J, leaving 14 bases between. The CDR3 has 15 residues. The CDR3 loop reads CASSIQRPSQETQYF. The CDR3 bases are TGTGCCAGCAGTATCCAGCGGCCTTCCCAAGAGACCCAGTACTTC.